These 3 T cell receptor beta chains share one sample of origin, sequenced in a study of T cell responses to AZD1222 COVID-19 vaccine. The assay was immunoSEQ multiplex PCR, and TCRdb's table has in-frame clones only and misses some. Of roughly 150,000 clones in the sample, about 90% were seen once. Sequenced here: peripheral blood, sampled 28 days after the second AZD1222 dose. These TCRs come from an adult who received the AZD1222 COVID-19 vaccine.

The CDR3 sequence is CASSRASGMGNEQFF. The CDR3 DNA follows: TGTGCCAGTAGTCGGGCTAGCGGGATGGGCAATGAGCAGTTCTTC. The chain combines TRBV19 with TRBJ2-1; TRBD2 agrees at 9 bases. V shed 5 bases and J 6 bases; nucleotides not matched to a gene: 8. Per germline, CDR1 LNHDA and CDR2 SQIVND (reference sequence). CDR3 length: 15 residues.

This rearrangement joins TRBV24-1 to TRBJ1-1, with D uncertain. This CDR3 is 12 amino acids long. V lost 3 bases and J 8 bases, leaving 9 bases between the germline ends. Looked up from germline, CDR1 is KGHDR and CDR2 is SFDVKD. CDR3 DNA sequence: TGTGCCACCAGTGATCCCTTTGGCGAAGCTTTCTTT. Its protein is CATSDPFGEAFF.

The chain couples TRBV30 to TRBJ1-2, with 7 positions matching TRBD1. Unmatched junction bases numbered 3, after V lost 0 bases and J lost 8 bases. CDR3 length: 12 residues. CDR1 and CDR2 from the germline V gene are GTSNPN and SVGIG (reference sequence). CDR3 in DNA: TGTGCCTGGAGTGTGACAGGGCTCGGCTACACCTTC. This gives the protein CAWSVTGLGYTF.